A single sample is the source of the 4 T cell receptor beta chains below, sequenced in a study of radiation and T cells in renal cell carcinoma. The treatment denotes: treatment-naive control, cytoreductive nephrectomy. Measured with immunoSEQ multiplex PCR; TCRdb has only the in-frame clones, and not every one. The data contain roughly 20,000 clones, about three fifths of them seen just once; the ten biggest clones take up 30% to 35%. The sample in question was tumor tissue, obtained from a patient whose treatment was nephrectomy without radiotherapy. The receptors here all came from a man in his forties or fifties with renal cell carcinoma.

The V call is TRBV30, the J call TRBJ2-4; the D gene could be TRBD1 or TRBD2 (5 bases each). Germline CDR1 GTSNPN, CDR2 SVGIG (reference sequence). The CDR3 sequence is 13 residues long. V lost 3 bases and J 8 bases, leaving 14 bases between the germline ends. CDR3 amino acids: CAWSRDLGDIQYF. CDR3 nucleotide sequence: TGTGCCTGGAGCCGGGACCTAGGAGACATTCAGTACTTC.

This clone was counted between two and nine times. The chain carries TRBV9 and TRBJ2-1; 11 nucleotides align to TRBD2. The CDR3 sequence is 19 residues long. Germline V lookup: CDR1 SGDLS, CDR2 YYNGEE. J gave up 0 bases and V 0 bases, and 8 bases lay outside the gene matches. Here the CDR3 DNA reads TGTGCCAGCAGCGTAGCTCTACTAGCGGGGGACGGCTCCTACAATGAGCAGTTCTTC. It encodes CASSVALLAGDGSYNEQFF.

CDR3 in DNA: TGCAGCGTTGGGGGGCCCGGGGAGCTGTTTTTT. Its protein is CSVGGPGELFF. The rearrangement uses TRBV29-1 and TRBJ2-2; the D gene is possibly TRBD1 (6 bases). Trimming shortened V by 4 bases and J by 6 bases, and 6 bases separated the two germline ends. Germline V gene lookup returns CDR1 SQVTM and CDR2 ANQGSEA. This CDR3 is 11 amino acids long.

The chain links TRBV9 to TRBJ2-1; D is unclear. The CDR3 totals 13 residues. V was clipped by 0 bases and J by 7 bases, with 8 bases between them. Germline CDR1 is SGDLS and CDR2 is YYNGEE. The CDR3 loop is CASSVAGWNEQFF. The CDR3 nucleotides are TGTGCCAGCAGCGTAGCTGGGTGGAATGAGCAGTTCTTC.